Presented here are 25 T cell receptor beta chains from one specimen sequenced in a study of vaccination and CD4 T cells after COVID-19. This sample's treatment: roughly 10-day PBMC culture with coronavirus spike peptide pools or control peptides (ViraFEST assay). Cultured CD4+ T cells had their DNA profiled by the Oncomine TCR Beta short-read assay. One entry per CDR3 protein, called by TCRdb with MiXCR from the PCR reads. The top ten hold 6.5% to 8% of the sample, which has about 14,000 distinct CDR3 sequences, roughly 62% seen once. These receptors' antigens are unknown. The sample taken for sequencing was CD4+ T cells from blood, cultured in vitro. The source of these receptors is a human donor who had recovered from COVID-19.

This clonotype was recorded only once. CDR3 sequence: CATMSPKKGSHEQYF. CDR3 in DNA: TGTGCCACAATGTCCCCTAAGAAGGGGTCCCACGAGCAGTACTTC. The V and J genes are TRBV6-2 or TRBV6-3 and TRBJ2-7, with a possible D match to TRBD1 (5 bases). The germline gives CDR1 MNHEY, CDR2 SVGEGT. CDR3 length equals 15 residues. V lost 10 bases, J lost 5 bases, and 24 bases lay in between.

The chain recombines TRBV7-6 with TRBJ1-1; 8 bases are a match to TRBD1. The CDR3 extends over 13 amino acids. Germline lookup yields CDR1 SGHVS and CDR2 FNYEAQ. The J segment lost 6 bases and the V segment lost 1 base, leaving 1 base of the junction unmatched. CDR3 nucleotide sequence: TGTGCCAGCAGCTTAGGGACAGGGTCTGAAGCTTTCTTT. Residues: CASSLGTGSEAFF.

This clonotype was seen more than once but under ten times. V gene TRBV6-1 combines with J gene TRBJ1-4; D is unclear. Germline assignment: CDR1 MNHNS and CDR2 SASEGT. This CDR3 is built from 15 residues. V gave up 6 bases and J gave up 7 bases, with 18 bases separating them. CDR3 in DNA: TGTGCCAGCAGACCAGGAGAGGCTTTGAGTGAAAAACTGTTTTTT. It is translated as CASRPGEALSEKLFF.

V and J are TRBV27 and TRBJ2-2, with D perhaps being TRBD1 or TRBD2 (5 bases each). The germline CDR1 and CDR2 sequences are MNHEY and SMNVEV (reference sequence). V was cut by 8 bases and J by 4 bases, with 14 bases left in between. The CDR3 has 14 amino acids. The CDR3 sequence is CASGSYGTTGELFF. In DNA, the CDR3 is TGTGCCAGCGGGTCTTACGGGACCACCGGGGAGCTGTTTTTT.

The chain combines TRBV20-1 with TRBJ2-5; 10 bases agree with TRBD2. Germline CDR1 and CDR2: DFQATT and SNEGSKA (reference sequence). The CDR3 has 14 amino acids. The V and J ends lost 4 bases and 3 bases, in that order; junction bases with no gene match: 5. CDR3 loop: CSATRTSGEETQYF. DNA for the CDR3: TGCAGTGCTACCAGGACTAGCGGAGAAGAGACCCAGTACTTC.

J is TRBJ2-7 and V is TRBV7-3; a possible D gene is TRBD1 (7 bases). CDR1 is SGHTA and CDR2 is FQGTGA in the germline V gene. V lost 1 base to trimming and J lost 7 bases, with 17 bases between them. The CDR3 totals 15 residues. The CDR3 bases are TGTGCCAGCAGCTTAAATCAGGGGGGAATGGGGGAGCAGTACTTC. It encodes CASSLNQGGMGEQYF.

The CDR3 nucleotides read TGTGCCAGCAGCTCGTCGACAGGGGACCACGAGCAGTACTTC. The encoded protein is CASSSSTGDHEQYF. The V call is TRBV5-4, the J call TRBJ2-7, with 8 nucleotides matching TRBD1. CDR1 and CDR2 (germline): SGHNT, YYREEE (reference sequence). The V and J ends lost 3 bases and 5 bases, in that order; junction bases with no gene match: 7. The CDR3 has 14 residues.

The V and J genes are TRBV7-9 and TRBJ1-6; D remains ambiguous. Germline CDR1 and CDR2: SEHNR and FQNEAQ (reference sequence). The CDR3 sequence is 13 residues long. Deletions cut 1 base from V and 8 bases from J, with 6 bases between. The CDR3 sequence: CASSLDLDSPLHF. The CDR3 region has the DNA TGTGCCAGCAGCTTAGATCTAGATTCACCCCTCCACTTT.

The table lists this clonotype with a few counts. V usage is TRBV5-1 and J usage is TRBJ2-2, with TRBD1 identical over 9 bases. The CDR3 spans 14 residues. The junction had 3 bases not matched to a gene; V was cut back by 4 bases and J by 5 bases. Germline-derived CDR1 and CDR2 are SGHRS and YFSETQ. The CDR3 DNA follows: TGCGCCAGCAGCCGGGACAGGGCAACCGGGGAGCTGTTTTTT. It encodes CASSRDRATGELFF.

The V gene is TRBV28, the J gene TRBJ1-6; possible D gene TRBD1, 5 bases. The CDR3 has 15 amino acids. The ends were cut back, 5 bases at V and 7 bases at J, with 15 bases in the middle. Per germline, CDR1 MDHEN and CDR2 SYDVKM. The CDR3 loop reads CASSTQGLRNSPLHF. The CDR3 DNA follows: TGTGCCAGCAGTACCCAGGGACTGCGGAATTCACCCCTCCACTTT.

The chain uses TRBV7-9 and TRBJ2-7, with D possibly matching TRBD2 (5 bases). V was shortened by 2 bases and J by 6 bases, with 8 bases between the two germline ends. The CDR3 length is 12 residues. Germline CDR1 and CDR2: SEHNR and FQNEAQ (reference sequence). The CDR3 nucleotides read TGTGCCAGCAGCTTAATGGAGGCCGAGCAGTACTTC. Translated, it gives CASSLMEAEQYF.

The chain joins TRBV12-3 or TRBV12-4 to TRBJ1-5, with D hard to call. This CDR3 has 13 residues. The V gene lost 6 bases and the J gene lost 0 bases, with 6 bases spanning the gap. CDR3 coding DNA: TGTGCCAGCAGCCTGGCTAGCAATCAGCCCCAGCATTTT. The encoded protein is CASSLASNQPQHF.

This clonotype has more than one count but fewer than ten. The V gene is TRBV4-2, the J gene TRBJ1-1, with 7 bases fitting TRBD1. The CDR3 contains 17 residues. Trimming took 1 base from V and 1 from J; bases not matched to a gene: 9. Germline CDR1 reads LGHNA; CDR2 reads YNFKEQ. The CDR3 region is CASSQGVGGSENTEAFF. CDR3 nucleotides: TGTGCCAGCAGCCAAGGGGTAGGGGGCAGTGAGAACACTGAAGCTTTCTTT.

This chain joins TRBV20-1 and TRBJ1-1, with D unclear. Germline CDR1 and CDR2: DFQATT and SNEGSKA (reference sequence). The V and J ends lost 3 bases and 10 bases respectively, with 12 bases between them. The CDR3 is made up of 11 amino acids. The CDR3 DNA is TGCAGTGCTAGGCGGAGGAGCGGAGCTTTCTTT. Translating gives CSARRRSGAFF.

This clonotype was recorded once. The chain couples TRBV18 to TRBJ1-6, with 7 bases that match TRBD1. Losses at the gene ends were 3 bases for V and 7 bases for J; bases not matched to a gene: 9. There are 16 residues in the CDR3. Per germline, CDR1 KGHSH and CDR2 LQKENI. The CDR3 sequence is CASSPTGTIGNSPLHF. The CDR3 DNA sequence: TGTGCCAGCTCACCGACAGGGACGATCGGGAATTCACCCCTCCACTTT.

The gene calls are TRBV5-1 and TRBJ2-3; TRBD1 matches 7 bases. V shed 4 bases, J shed 0 bases, and the junction held 8 bases outside the gene matches. CDR1 SGHRS and CDR2 YFSETQ come from the germline V gene. There are 16 residues in the CDR3. CDR3 nucleotide sequence: TGCGCCAGCAGCCGAACCTGGGACAGAAGCACAGATACGCAGTATTTT. Its translation: CASSRTWDRSTDTQYF.

V usage is TRBV28 and J usage is TRBJ1-6; TRBD1 agrees at 9 bases. Trimming at V came to 6 bases and at J to 9 bases, leaving 6 bases not matched to a gene. Germline V gives CDR1 MDHEN, CDR2 SYDVKM. The CDR3 sequence is 14 residues long. As DNA, the CDR3 is TGTGCCAGCAGCACCACAGGGGGCCTTTCACCCCTCCACTTT. Translating gives CASSTTGGLSPLHF. Filled out from reference TRBV28 and TRBJ1-6, the complete variable domain reads DVKVTQSSRYLVKRTGEKVFLECVQDMDHENMFWYRQDPGLGLRLIYFSYDVKMKEKGDIPEGYSVSREKKERFSLILESASTNQTSMYLCASSTTGGLSPLHFGNGTRLTVT.

This chain uses TRBV6-5 with TRBJ1-1, with a possible D match to TRBD1 (5 bases). The CDR3 runs to 12 residues. V was shortened by 2 bases and J by 11 bases, with 12 bases between the two germline ends. CDR1 is MNHEY, CDR2 SVGAGI, per germline. Written as DNA, the CDR3 is TGTGCCAGCAGTTACCTCGACAGTCTCGCTTTCTTT. It translates to CASSYLDSLAFF.

About this clonotype: A clone one base away is much larger, so this may be a read error. J is TRBJ1-5 and V is TRBV11-2, with TRBD1 matching over 7 bases. J lost 9 bases, V lost 0 bases, and 8 bases had no gene match. Germline CDR1 SGHAT, CDR2 FQNNGV. The CDR3 spans 15 residues. CDR3 residues: CASSLDGNRGRPQHF. CDR3 DNA sequence: TGTGCCAGCAGCTTAGATGGTAACAGGGGTCGGCCCCAGCATTTT.

The genes are TRBV11-3 and TRBJ1-1; TRBD1 is a possible D gene (6 bases). CDR1 SGHNT and CDR2 YENEEA come from the germline V gene. CDR3 length: 18 residues. V lost 4 bases, J lost 0 bases, and 21 bases lay in between. The CDR3: CASSSAGQQIRLNTEAFF. In DNA, the CDR3 is TGTGCCAGCAGCTCAGCCGGACAGCAAATACGGCTGAACACTGAAGCTTTCTTT.

CDR3 coding DNA: TGTGCCAGCAGCCCCATGGCGAGGGGAATGAACACTGAAGCTTTCTTT. It codes for CASSPMARGMNTEAFF. The V and J genes are TRBV6-1 and TRBJ1-1; perhaps TRBD1 as D (5 bases). This CDR3 has 16 amino acids. The V gene's germline CDR1 is MNHNS and CDR2 SASEGT. Trimming removed 6 bases from V and 0 bases from J, with 17 bases in between.

This clonotype showed up just a few times. CDR3 residues: CASKNPWPPYEQYF. Written as DNA, the CDR3 is TGTGCCAGCAAAAACCCGTGGCCGCCCTACGAGCAGTACTTC. The chain recombines TRBV6-1 with TRBJ2-7; D ambiguous. Trimming took off 7 bases at V and 2 bases at J, with 15 bases between the two ends. This CDR3 region has 14 residues. Germline lookup yields CDR1 MNHNS and CDR2 SASEGT.

This clonotype was seen only a few times. V usage is TRBV27 and J usage is TRBJ2-5; D call uncertain. This CDR3 contains 15 residues. V lost 2 bases and J 0 bases, leaving 10 bases between the germline ends. Germline-derived CDR1 and CDR2 are MNHEY and SMNVEV (reference sequence). The CDR3 DNA is TGTGCCAGCAGTTTAGCCCGGTCGGACCAAGAGACCCAGTACTTC. Encoded protein: CASSLARSDQETQYF.

The chain couples TRBV27 to TRBJ1-3; 7 nucleotides agree with TRBD1. The germline V gene has CDR1 MNHEY and CDR2 SMNVEV (reference sequence). V gave up 5 bases and J gave up 4 bases; unmatched junction bases: 5. CDR3 size: 14 residues. The CDR3 region is CASSRTGEGNTIYF. The CDR3, as DNA: TGTGCCAGCAGTAGAACAGGGGAGGGAAACACCATATATTTT.

This clonotype was picked up a small number of times. This chain links TRBV12-3 or TRBV12-4 with TRBJ1-2; D unresolved. CDR3 length: 13 residues. Trimming left V 1 base short and J 8 bases short, with 11 bases between. This CDR3 is CASSLVSLRGYTF. As DNA, the CDR3 is TGTGCCAGCAGTTTAGTTTCGCTGAGGGGCTACACCTTC.